A single sample is the source of the 9 T cell receptor beta chains below, sequenced in a study of CD8 T cells in ankylosing spondylitis (dated by TCRdb to 2015 to 2018). Overall study results and their limits: A TCR beta motif of several highly homologous amino acid variants appeared characteristic of blood from ankylosing spondylitis patients.

These receptors are not linked to any known antigen. Library generation was performed with 5' RACE. The data were produced on an Illumina HiSeq 2500. TCRdb redid the processing of the public reads, applying fastp at Q25 and MiXCR, and retained in-frame beta chains. Identical CDR3 proteins give one entry, which carries the most common genes and DNA. In all, the sample holds around 490,000 distinct CDR3 sequences, and under 5.5% of those were seen once. The ten largest make up 3.5% of the sample. The sequencing sample was made of blood, either unsorted or a sorted T cell fraction (not recorded which). Receptors originate from a male donor with ankylosing spondylitis.

The chain recombines TRBV11-3 with TRBJ2-4; no definite D call. Germline CDR1 reads SGHNT; CDR2 reads YENEEA. This CDR3 is built from 13 residues. V was pared by 5 bases and J by 9 bases, with 14 bases between. In nucleotides, the CDR3 is TGTGCCAGCAGCCCCACCGGCTACGGCATTCAGTACTTC. Its translation: CASSPTGYGIQYF.

This clonotype came up many times. This rearrangement joins TRBV20-1 to TRBJ2-4; the match to TRBD1 covers 8 bases. V shed 8 bases and J 1 base; nucleotides not matched to a gene: 7. CDR1 DFQATT and CDR2 SNEGSKA come from the germline V gene (reference sequence). The CDR3 has 14 amino acids. CDR3: CSPHRGSAKNIQYF. The CDR3 DNA reads as TGCAGTCCCCACAGGGGGAGCGCCAAAAACATTCAGTACTTC.

This clonotype was seen repeatedly, ten times or more. V and J are TRBV10-2 and TRBJ1-1; 7 nucleotides match TRBD1. Germline V lookup: CDR1 WSHSY, CDR2 SAAADI. J lost 13 bases, V lost 6 bases, and 14 bases had no gene match. The CDR3 is made up of 13 amino acids. The CDR3 here is CASRGDRVKEHFF. The CDR3 DNA is TGCGCCAGCAGGGGGGACAGAGTGAAAGAGCATTTCTTT.

This clonotype has a count of ten or more. The J gene is TRBJ2-7, the V gene TRBV20-1, with TRBD2 identical over 11 bases. V shed 6 bases, J shed 5 bases, and the junction held 6 bases outside the gene matches. Germline loops: CDR1 DFQATT, CDR2 SNEGSKA (reference sequence). The CDR3 is 13 residues long. The CDR3 loop is CSARLAGLDEQYF. The CDR3, as DNA: TGCAGTGCCCGACTAGCGGGACTGGACGAGCAGTACTTC.

This clonotype was picked up many times. The rearrangement joins TRBV6-5 to TRBJ2-5, with 9 positions matching TRBD1. V was clipped by 2 bases and J by 5 bases; unmatched bases: 9. Germline V gene lookup returns CDR1 MNHEY and CDR2 SVGAGI. CDR3 length: 16 amino acids. The CDR3 region is CASSYRAGQGDETQYF. The DNA of the CDR3 is TGTGCCAGCAGTTACCGAGCGGGACAGGGAGATGAGACCCAGTACTTC.

The chain is built from TRBV6-1 and TRBJ2-6, with 8 bases identical to TRBD1. CDR1 MNHNS and CDR2 SASEGT come from the germline V gene. V dropped 5 bases and J dropped 0; count of bases not matched to a gene: 6. The CDR3 consists of 17 residues. The DNA for the CDR3 is TGTGCCAGCAGTCAGGGGGCCCCCCTCTCTGGGGCCAACGTCCTGACTTTC. Translating gives CASSQGAPLSGANVLTF.

This clonotype was observed many times. V is TRBV29-1 and J is TRBJ2-1; 9 positions agree with TRBD2. V shed 6 bases, J shed 9 bases, and the junction held 15 bases outside the gene matches. The CDR3 is made up of 15 amino acids. The germline V gene encodes CDR1 SQVTM and CDR2 ANQGSEA. The chain's CDR3 is CSVPIAGAGRGEQFF. CDR3 coding DNA: TGCAGCGTCCCGATAGCGGGAGCAGGACGGGGTGAGCAGTTCTTC.

In its sample, this clonotype was seen many times. This chain joins TRBV29-1 and TRBJ2-5; D not certain. Germline V gene sequence: CDR1 SQVTM, CDR2 ANQGSEA. Trimming removed 6 bases at V and 7 bases at J, with 24 bases between. The CDR3 is made up of 15 amino acids. CDR3 sequence reads: CSVAPLLISRATQYF. The CDR3 DNA reads as TGCAGCGTCGCCCCTTTGCTGATCTCAAGAGCGACCCAGTACTTC.

V and J are TRBV27 and TRBJ2-4; the match to TRBD2 covers 12 bases. Per germline, CDR1 MNHEY and CDR2 SMNVEV (reference sequence). Trimming cost V 3 bases and J 3 bases; bases outside gene matches: 6. This CDR3 is 17 amino acids long. CDR3 sequence reads: CASSFDRLAGVKNIQYF. In DNA form, the CDR3 reads TGTGCCAGCAGTTTCGACCGACTAGCGGGGGTCAAAAACATTCAGTACTTC.